This TCR beta chain was profiled in a study of T-cell memory formation after mild COVID-19. General study findings and limits: Pre-infection memory contained some responding clones, which suggested that cross-reactive memory had joined.

TCRdb redid the calling of the 5' RACE reads with MiXCR, one entry per CDR3 protein. The sample lists around 500,000 distinct CDR3 sequences, 18% seen once, with roughly an eighth in the top ten. The germline gives CDR1 LGHNT, CDR2 FRNRAP. The CDR3 length is 18 residues. Trimming took off 3 bases at V and 0 bases at J, with 18 bases between the two ends. About this clonotype: Antigen: not known.

The receptor was derived from an adult woman who had mild COVID-19 (a few samples of this study predate the infection). Cell type and time point are not known. The source material was PBMCs or a T cell subset sorted from them (not recorded which). The rearrangement links TRBV12-5 to TRBJ1-3; D gene unclear. The CDR3 here is CASGFFPPRAPSGNTIYF. The CDR3 DNA reads as TGTGCTAGTGGTTTTTTCCCCCCACGGGCTCCCTCTGGAAACACCATATATTTT.